This T cell receptor beta chain is drawn from a study of blood T cell repertoires in COVID-19. TCRdb's copy holds only in-frame clones and misses some; the assay was immunoSEQ multiplex PCR. This sample has 100,000 to 150,000 clones; roughly 72% occur once, and the top ten carry around 6%. Enrolled during active infection, Seattle patients were then followed longitudinally. This clone was seen a single time. What was sequenced was peripheral blood. The sequence derives from a man aged 80 or over with COVID-19, enrolled during active disease.

CDR3 bases: TGTGCCAGCAGCCAAGAGGCCCGATCCGCTTTACCGGGACAGTTCTTC. It translates to CASSQEARSALPGQFF. The rearrangement joins TRBV4-2 to TRBJ2-1; tentative D call: TRBD2 (5 bases). This CDR3 is built from 16 residues. From germline, CDR1 is LGHNA and CDR2 YNFKEQ. Trimming removed 0 bases at V and 13 bases at J, with 22 bases between.